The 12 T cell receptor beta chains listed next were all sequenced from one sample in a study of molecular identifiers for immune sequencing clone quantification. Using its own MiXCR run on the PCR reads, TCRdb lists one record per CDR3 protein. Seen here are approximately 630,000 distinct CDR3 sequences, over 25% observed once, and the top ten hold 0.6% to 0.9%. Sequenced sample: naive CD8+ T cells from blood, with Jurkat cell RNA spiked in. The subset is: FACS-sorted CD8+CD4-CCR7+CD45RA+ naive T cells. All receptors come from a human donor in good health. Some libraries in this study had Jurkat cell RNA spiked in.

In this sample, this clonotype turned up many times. The CDR3 DNA reads TGTGCCAGCAGCGGCGAGTTAGCCAAAAACATTCAGTACTTC. Protein product: CASSGELAKNIQYF. V gene TRBV9 combines with J gene TRBJ2-4; D is unclear. The germline CDR1 and CDR2 sequences are SGDLS and YYNGEE. This CDR3 spans 14 amino acids. V lost 3 bases and J 0 bases, leaving 7 bases between the germline ends.

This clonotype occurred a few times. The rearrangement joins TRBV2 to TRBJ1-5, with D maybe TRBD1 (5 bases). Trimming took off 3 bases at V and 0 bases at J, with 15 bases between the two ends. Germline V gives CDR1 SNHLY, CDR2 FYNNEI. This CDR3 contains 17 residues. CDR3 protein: CASSEGTVTNSNQPQHF. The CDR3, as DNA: TGTGCCAGCAGTGAGGGGACGGTTACGAATAGCAATCAGCCCCAGCATTTT.

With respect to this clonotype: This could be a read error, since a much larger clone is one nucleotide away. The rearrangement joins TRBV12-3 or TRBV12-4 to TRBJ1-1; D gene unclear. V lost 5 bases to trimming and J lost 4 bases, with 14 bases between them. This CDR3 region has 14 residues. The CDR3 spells CASSLSRTITEAFF. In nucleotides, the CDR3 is TGTGCCAGCAGTCTTAGCAGGACTATCACTGAAGCTTTCTTT.

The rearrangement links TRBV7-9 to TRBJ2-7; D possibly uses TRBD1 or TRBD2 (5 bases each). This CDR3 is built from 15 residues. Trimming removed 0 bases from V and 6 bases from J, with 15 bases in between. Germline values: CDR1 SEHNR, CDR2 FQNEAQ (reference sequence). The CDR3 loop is CASSLAGPGVGEQYF. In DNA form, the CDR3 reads TGTGCCAGCAGCTTAGCGGGGCCCGGGGTGGGCGAGCAGTACTTC.

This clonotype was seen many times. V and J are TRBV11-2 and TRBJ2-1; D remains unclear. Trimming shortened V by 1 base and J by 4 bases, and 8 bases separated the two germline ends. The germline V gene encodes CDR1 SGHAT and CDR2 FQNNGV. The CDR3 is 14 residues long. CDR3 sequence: CASSLAQDYNEQFF. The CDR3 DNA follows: TGTGCCAGCAGCTTAGCTCAGGATTACAATGAGCAGTTCTTC.

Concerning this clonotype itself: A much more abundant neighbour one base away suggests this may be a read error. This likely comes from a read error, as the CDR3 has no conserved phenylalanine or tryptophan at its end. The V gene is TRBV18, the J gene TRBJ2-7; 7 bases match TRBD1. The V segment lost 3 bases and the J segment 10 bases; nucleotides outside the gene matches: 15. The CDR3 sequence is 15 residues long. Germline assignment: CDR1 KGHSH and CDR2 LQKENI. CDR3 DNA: TGTGCCAGCTCACCTGTGGACAGGAGGACTTTAGATCAGTACTCC. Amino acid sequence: CASSPVDRRTLDQYS.

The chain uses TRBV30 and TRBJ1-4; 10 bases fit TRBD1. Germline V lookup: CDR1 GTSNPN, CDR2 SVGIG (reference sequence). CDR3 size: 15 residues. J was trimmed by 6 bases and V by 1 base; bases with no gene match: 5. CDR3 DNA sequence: TGTGCCTGGAGTGACTGGACAGGGGGTTATGAAAAACTGTTTTTT. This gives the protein CAWSDWTGGYEKLFF.

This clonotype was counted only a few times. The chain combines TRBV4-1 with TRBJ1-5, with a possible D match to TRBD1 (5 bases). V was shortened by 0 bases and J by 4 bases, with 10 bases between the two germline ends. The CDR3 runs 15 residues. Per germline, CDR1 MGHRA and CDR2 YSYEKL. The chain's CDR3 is CASSQDMRGNQPQHF. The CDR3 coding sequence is TGCGCCAGCAGCCAAGATATGAGGGGAAATCAGCCCCAGCATTTT.

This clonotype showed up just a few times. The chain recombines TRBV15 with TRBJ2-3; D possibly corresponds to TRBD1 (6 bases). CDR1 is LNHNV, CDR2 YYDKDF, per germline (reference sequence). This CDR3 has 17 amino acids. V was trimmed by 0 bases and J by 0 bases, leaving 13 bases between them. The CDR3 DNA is TGTGCCACCAGCAGAGATGGGGGCGGATCTAGCACAGATACGCAGTATTTT. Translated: CATSRDGGGSSTDTQYF.

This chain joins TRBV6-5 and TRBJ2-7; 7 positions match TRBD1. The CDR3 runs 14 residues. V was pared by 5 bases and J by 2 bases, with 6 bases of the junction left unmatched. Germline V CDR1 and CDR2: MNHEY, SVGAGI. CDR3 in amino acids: CASSPGQPAYEQYF. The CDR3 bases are TGTGCCAGCAGTCCGGGACAGCCTGCCTACGAGCAGTACTTC.

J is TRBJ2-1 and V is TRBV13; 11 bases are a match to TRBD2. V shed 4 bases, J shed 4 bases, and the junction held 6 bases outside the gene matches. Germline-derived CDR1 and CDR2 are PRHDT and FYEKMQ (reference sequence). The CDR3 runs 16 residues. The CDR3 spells CASSSEGTSGYNEQFF. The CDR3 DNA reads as TGTGCCAGCAGCTCAGAGGGGACTAGCGGATACAATGAGCAGTTCTTC.

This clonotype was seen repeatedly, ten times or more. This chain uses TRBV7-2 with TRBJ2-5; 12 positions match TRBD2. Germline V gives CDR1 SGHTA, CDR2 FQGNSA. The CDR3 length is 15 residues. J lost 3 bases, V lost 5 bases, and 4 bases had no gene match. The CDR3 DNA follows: TGTGCCAGCAGCGAACGACTAGCGGGAGAAGAGACCCAGTACTTC. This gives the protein CASSERLAGEETQYF.